This T cell receptor beta chain was sequenced in a study of blood T cell repertoires in COVID-19. Clones were sequenced by immunoSEQ multiplex PCR, and TCRdb holds only the in-frame ones, with some missing. This sample yields some 460,000 clones, of which about 85% are seen a single time; approximately 2% belongs to the top ten. Trimming took 0 bases from V and 2 from J; bases not matched to a gene: 5. The CDR3 has 17 amino acids. CDR1 is SGHTA, CDR2 FQGTGA, per germline. Study members were between roughly 18 and 90 years old and lived in 20 to 30 US regions. Clinical history as reported by participants underpinned cohort assignment.

The sequence was obtained from a woman in her late teens or twenties with acute COVID-19. V and J are TRBV7-3 and TRBJ2-1; 9 bases line up with TRBD1. The source material was PBMCs or T cells enriched from blood (not recorded which). CDR3 region: CASSLTGQGLTYNEQFF. The CDR3 DNA reads as TGTGCCAGCAGCTTAACGGGACAGGGTCTAACCTACAATGAGCAGTTCTTC.